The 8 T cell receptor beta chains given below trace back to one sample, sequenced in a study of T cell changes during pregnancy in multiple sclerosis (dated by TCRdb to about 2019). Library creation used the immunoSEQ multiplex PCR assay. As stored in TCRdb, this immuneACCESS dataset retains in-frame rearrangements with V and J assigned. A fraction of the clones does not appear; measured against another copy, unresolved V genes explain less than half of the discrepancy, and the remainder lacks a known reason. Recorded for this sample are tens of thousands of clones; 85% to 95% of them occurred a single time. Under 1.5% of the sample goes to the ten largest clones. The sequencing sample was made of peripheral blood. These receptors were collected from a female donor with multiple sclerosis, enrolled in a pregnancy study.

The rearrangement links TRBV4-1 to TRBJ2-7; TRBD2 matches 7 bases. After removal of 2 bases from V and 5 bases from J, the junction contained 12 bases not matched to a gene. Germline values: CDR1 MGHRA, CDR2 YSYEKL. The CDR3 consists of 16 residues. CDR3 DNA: TGCGCCAGCAGCCAAATTGGACGCGGGGGTTTGAACGAGCAGTACTTC. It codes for CASSQIGRGGLNEQYF.

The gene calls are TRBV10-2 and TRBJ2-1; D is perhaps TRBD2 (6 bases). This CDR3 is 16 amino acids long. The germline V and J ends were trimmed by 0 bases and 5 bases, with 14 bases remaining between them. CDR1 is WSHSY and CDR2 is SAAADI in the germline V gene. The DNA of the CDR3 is TGCGCCAGCAGTGAGTCATCGGGACTCGCTGACAATGAGCAGTTCTTC. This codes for CASSESSGLADNEQFF.

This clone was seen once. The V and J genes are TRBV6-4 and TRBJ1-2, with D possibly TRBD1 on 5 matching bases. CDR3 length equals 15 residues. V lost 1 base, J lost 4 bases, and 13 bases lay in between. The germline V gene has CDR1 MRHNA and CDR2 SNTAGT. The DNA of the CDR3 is TGTGCCAGCAGTGACTGGGAGGGGACGGGCTATGGCTACACCTTC. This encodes CASSDWEGTGYGYTF.

The CDR3 DNA is TGTGCCAGTAGTATAGACTCGACAGGGGGCCTCTCTGGAAACACCATATATTTT. The encoded protein is CASSIDSTGGLSGNTIYF. The chain links TRBV19 to TRBJ1-3; 10 bases agree with TRBD1. V was pared by 0 bases and J by 0 bases, with 5 bases of the junction left unmatched. From germline, CDR1 is LNHDA and CDR2 SQIVND (reference sequence). The length of the CDR3 is 18 residues.

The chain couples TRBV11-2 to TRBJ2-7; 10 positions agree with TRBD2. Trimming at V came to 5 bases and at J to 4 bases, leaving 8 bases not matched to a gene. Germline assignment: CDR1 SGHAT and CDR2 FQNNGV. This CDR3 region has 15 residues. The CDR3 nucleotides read TGTGCCAGCAGCCAGAGCGGGAGGGTTGAGTACGAGCAGTACTTC. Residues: CASSQSGRVEYEQYF.

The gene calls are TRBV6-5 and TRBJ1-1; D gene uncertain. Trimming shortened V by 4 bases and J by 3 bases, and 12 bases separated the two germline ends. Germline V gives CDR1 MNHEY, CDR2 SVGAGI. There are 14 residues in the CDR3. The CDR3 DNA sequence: TGTGCCAGCAGTTTCTCCCTGTTCGACACTGAAGCTTTCTTT. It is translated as CASSFSLFDTEAFF.

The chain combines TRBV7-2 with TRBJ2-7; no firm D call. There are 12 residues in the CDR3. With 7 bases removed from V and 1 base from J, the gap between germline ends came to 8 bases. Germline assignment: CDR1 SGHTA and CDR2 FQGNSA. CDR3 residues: CASIVGSYEQYF. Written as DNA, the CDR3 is TGTGCCAGCATTGTTGGTTCCTACGAGCAGTACTTC.

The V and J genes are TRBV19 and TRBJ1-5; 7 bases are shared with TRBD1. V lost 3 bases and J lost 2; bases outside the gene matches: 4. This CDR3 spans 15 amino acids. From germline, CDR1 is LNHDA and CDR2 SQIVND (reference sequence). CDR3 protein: CASSIAGGGNQPQHF. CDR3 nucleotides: TGTGCCAGTAGTATTGCAGGGGGAGGCAATCAGCCCCAGCATTTT.